The text below deals with one T cell receptor (beta chain). What it recognizes is unknown. The immunoSEQ assay was v3. Profiling relied on immunoSEQ multiplex PCR, and the TCRdb table lists in-frame clones only, not all of them. Of about 46,000 clones listed, 65% to 90% are singletons. The data originate from a study of TIL therapy for anti-PD-1-resistant metastatic lung cancer. Overall study context: Tumors carried a median roughly 1.5 non-synonymous mutations per megabase.

Study-wide results and caveats: Treatment-naive, never-smoker and oncogene-addicted patients were overrepresented in this highly selected cohort. Infused TIL clonotypes partially replaced the baseline blood repertoire, then decayed over months.

As to time point: pre-treatment sample, taken before nivolumab and TIL therapy. Specimen: blood, collected at baseline. The sequence was obtained from a person aged 25-85 years with non-small cell lung cancer.

CDR3: CASSLAPDIPSYNEQFF. CDR3 in DNA: TGTGCCAGCAGTCTCGCTCCAGACATACCCTCCTACAATGAGCAGTTCTTC. This sequence joins TRBV6-2 or TRBV6-3 and TRBJ2-1; D unclear. The CDR3 has 17 amino acids. CDR1 MNHEY and CDR2 SVGEGT come from the germline V gene. Trimming cost V 5 bases and J 0 bases, with 17 bases left between them.